The 29 T cell receptor beta chains presented below share a single source sample, sequenced in a study of breast tumors, draining lymph nodes, adjacent tissues. One entry per CDR3 protein, called by TCRdb with MiXCR from the multiplex PCR reads. The table lists more than 200,000 distinct CDR3 sequences, 32% of them singletons. Axillary draining lymph nodes of breast cancer patients supplied the node samples. Sequenced sample: axillary lymph node tissue. The receptors were gathered from a female donor with breast cancer. Some clones in this sample may be carry-over from other donors' samples.

This clonotype was recorded many times. This chain uses TRBV5-8 with TRBJ2-1, with 11 bases aligning to TRBD1. From germline, CDR1 is SGHTS and CDR2 YDEGEE. This CDR3 region has 15 residues. The ends lost 4 bases at V and 7 bases at J; junction bases unmatched: 7. CDR3 region: CASSQGDRGDNEQFF. CDR3 sequence (DNA): TGTGCCAGCAGCCAGGGGGACAGGGGGGATAATGAGCAGTTCTTC.

This clonotype has a count of ten or more. This chain uses TRBV20-1 with TRBJ2-5; weak D call: TRBD1 (7 bases). CDR1 is DFQATT, CDR2 SNEGSKA, per germline (reference sequence). The V gene lost 2 bases and the J gene lost 5 bases, with 18 bases spanning the gap. CDR3 length equals 15 residues. The CDR3 here is CSARRSGRGVETQYF. In DNA, the CDR3 is TGCAGTGCTAGAAGGTCGGGCAGGGGGGTGGAGACCCAGTACTTC.

Comments on this clonotype: Since a much larger clone is just one base distant, this may be a read error. This rearrangement joins TRBV6-5 to TRBJ1-3; tentative D call: TRBD1 (5 bases). CDR1 and CDR2 from the germline V gene are MNHEY and SVGAGI. This CDR3 contains 15 residues. V lost 5 bases, J lost 4 bases, and 15 bases lay in between. The CDR3: CASSHTGLAGNTIYF. The CDR3 nucleotides are TGTGCCAGCAGTCACACGGGACTGGCAGGAAACACCATATATTTT.

In its sample, this clonotype was seen a few times. Possible read error: a much larger clone is one base away. This rearrangement joins TRBV20-1 to TRBJ2-7; D unclear. CDR3 length: 11 amino acids. CDR1 is DFQATT and CDR2 is SNEGSKA in the germline V gene (reference sequence). CDR3 bases: TGCAGTGCTAGAGAGGCGGACGAGCAGTCCTTC. Translated, it gives CSAREADEQSF.

This clonotype appeared once. Sequence at one end of the junction differs from germline and may be a read error. The chain employs TRBV7-9 and TRBJ1-2; 8 bases line up with TRBD1. The CDR3 length is 14 residues. The germline V gene encodes CDR1 SEHNR and CDR2 FQNEAQ (reference sequence). As DNA, the CDR3 is TGTGCCAGCAGCGCGGGACAGGCTAAGTATGGCTACACCTTC. Its translation: CASSAGQAKYGYTF.

The chain recombines TRBV4-3 with TRBJ2-1, with 9 positions matching TRBD2. Germline CDR1 reads LGHNA; CDR2 reads YSLEER. V shed 1 base and J 10 bases; nucleotides not matched to a gene: 11. The CDR3 runs to 16 residues. CDR3 region: CASSQAASGMVVEQFF. The CDR3 coding sequence is TGCGCCAGCAGCCAAGCCGCTAGCGGGATGGTTGTCGAGCAGTTCTTC.

This clonotype is a singleton in its sample. The chain couples TRBV20-1 to TRBJ2-7; the D is unclear. The germline gives CDR1 DFQATT, CDR2 SNEGSKA (reference sequence). This CDR3 contains 12 residues. The germline V and J ends were trimmed by 1 base and 3 bases, with 7 bases remaining between them. The CDR3: CSARGPNYEQYF. CDR3 nucleotides: TGCAGTGCTAGAGGGCCAAACTACGAGCAGTACTTC.

This clonotype was observed at least ten times. DNA of the CDR3: TGTGCCACCGGGGGGACTAGCGGGACCGAGCAGTACTTC. It specifies CATGGTSGTEQYF. The chain has TRBV10-3 and TRBJ2-7; 13 bases fit TRBD2. Germline loops: CDR1 ENHRY, CDR2 SYGVKD. V shed 10 bases and J 6 bases; nucleotides not matched to a gene: 6. The CDR3 extends over 13 amino acids.

This clonotype appeared many times. The rearrangement uses TRBV11-3 and TRBJ2-6; perhaps TRBD2 as D (5 bases). Looked up from germline, CDR1 is SGHNT and CDR2 is YENEEA. The CDR3 is 14 amino acids. V dropped 5 bases and J dropped 0 bases, with 5 bases sitting between them. CDR3 in DNA: TGTGCCAGCAGCGAGGGCTCTGGGGCCAACGTCCTGACTTTC. Translation gives CASSEGSGANVLTF. The full variable domain, with the rest looked up from reference TRBV11-3 and TRBJ2-6, is EAGVVQSPRYKIIEKKQPVAFWCNPISGHNTLYWYLQNLGQGPELLIRYENEEAVDDSQLPKDRFSAERLKGVDSTLKIQPAELGDSAVYLCASSEGSGANVLTFGAGSRLTVL.

This clonotype appeared a few times. A much larger clone lies one base from this, so it may be a read error. V and J are TRBV20-1 and TRBJ1-3; 9 bases are shared with TRBD1. This CDR3 has 14 amino acids. From germline, CDR1 is DFQATT and CDR2 SNEGSKA (reference sequence). The CDR3 sequence is CSASQGAQGTTIYF. Written as DNA, the CDR3 is TGCAGTGCTTCACAGGGGGCTCAAGGAACCACCATATATTTT.

This clonotype was detected ten times or more. The V gene is TRBV6-2 or TRBV6-3, the J gene TRBJ1-5, with D perhaps TRBD1 (5 bases). V was cut by 5 bases and J by 6 bases, with 17 bases left in between. The CDR3 loop spans 15 amino acids. Germline-derived CDR1 and CDR2 are MNHEY and SVGEGT. The CDR3 protein is CASSIQGTVAQPQHF. The CDR3, as DNA: TGTGCCAGCAGTATCCAGGGAACTGTCGCTCAGCCCCAGCATTTT.

As to this clonotype: At one end the junction does not follow the germline gene, possibly because of a read error. The chain uses TRBV6-2 or TRBV6-3 and TRBJ2-7; 7 bases align to TRBD1. The CDR3 extends over 15 amino acids. Germline-derived CDR1 and CDR2 are MNHEY and SVGEGT. The CDR3 reads CASSHSGTVSYEQYF. CDR3 DNA sequence: TGTGCCAGCAGTCACTCCGGGACAGTCTCCTACGAGCAGTACTTC.

Ten or more counts support this clonotype. V is TRBV12-3 or TRBV12-4 and J is TRBJ1-5, with a tentative D call TRBD1 (6 bases). The V gene lost 2 bases and the J gene lost 1 base, with 12 bases spanning the gap. The CDR3 is made up of 16 amino acids. The CDR3 nucleotides read TGTGCCAGCAGTTTAAAGGGGGGTGAAAGCAATCAGCCCCAGCATTTT. As protein: CASSLKGGESNQPQHF.

This clonotype was recorded many times. The chain employs TRBV4-2 and TRBJ2-7, with 7 bases lining up with TRBD1. The CDR3 consists of 14 residues. Trimming removed 0 bases from V and 7 bases from J; junction bases left unmatched: 6. Germline CDR1 is LGHNA and CDR2 is YNFKEQ. The CDR3 loop reads CASSQERGGREQYF. The CDR3 coding sequence is TGTGCCAGCAGCCAAGAGAGAGGGGGCCGAGAGCAGTACTTC.

This clonotype came up many times. The J gene is TRBJ1-3, the V gene TRBV20-1; 7 bases line up with TRBD1. The CDR3 runs to 14 residues. J gave up 6 bases and V 6 bases, and 11 bases lay outside the gene matches. Germline lookup yields CDR1 DFQATT and CDR2 SNEGSKA (reference sequence). CDR3 coding DNA: TGCAGTGCGCAGCTGACAGGGTTGGCAAACACCATATATTTT. Translating gives CSAQLTGLANTIYF.

Many counts were recorded for this clonotype. The chain carries TRBV27 and TRBJ2-5; TRBD2 matches 10 bases. The CDR3 runs to 15 residues. Germline loops: CDR1 MNHEY, CDR2 SMNVEV (reference sequence). Trimming cost V 1 base and J 4 bases; bases outside gene matches: 3. CDR3 coding DNA: TGTGCCAGCAGTTTATACCCTAGCGGGAGAGAGACCCAGTACTTC. Amino acid sequence: CASSLYPSGRETQYF.

Comment on this clonotype: Possible read error: a much larger clone is one base away. The chain combines TRBV5-6 with TRBJ2-7; D is ambiguous. The V end lost 4 bases, the J end lost 6 bases, and 14 bases lay between the germline ends. Germline-derived CDR1 and CDR2 are SGHDT and YYEEEE. The CDR3 length is 13 residues. In DNA form, the CDR3 reads TGTGCCAGCAGCAGCCTCCTGTCCGGCGAGCAGTACTTC. Amino acid sequence: CASSSLLSGEQYF.

This chain connects TRBV29-1 to TRBJ1-4; D unresolved. With 6 bases removed from V and 17 bases from J, the gap between germline ends came to 25 bases. The CDR3 is 13 residues long. Germline values: CDR1 SQVTM, CDR2 ANQGSEA. CDR3 coding DNA: TGCAGCGTGTCGGGCCAACCGAATGAAAAAATTTTTTTT. It codes for CSVSGQPNEKIFF.

At least ten counts were recorded for this clonotype. The chain is built from TRBV5-1 and TRBJ2-5; 9 bases match TRBD1. The junction had 4 bases not matched to a gene; V was cut back by 3 bases and J by 1 base. This CDR3 spans 15 amino acids. Germline V CDR1 and CDR2: SGHRS, YFSETQ. CDR3 sequence reads: CASSYDRGSQETQYF. CDR3 nucleotide sequence: TGCGCCAGCAGCTACGACAGGGGGTCCCAAGAGACCCAGTACTTC.

As for this clonotype: A much larger clonotype is one base distant, so this may be a read error. This chain connects TRBV7-6 to TRBJ2-5; a possible D gene is TRBD1 (6 bases). This CDR3 has 15 residues. Per germline, CDR1 SGHVS and CDR2 FNYEAQ. CDR3 residues: CASSFGDRIGETQHF. CDR3 bases: TGTGCCAGCAGCTTTGGCGACAGGATAGGGGAGACCCAGCACTTC.

In this sample, this clonotype turned up many times. The chain links TRBV4-2 to TRBJ2-5, with D perhaps being TRBD1 or TRBD2 (6 bases each). The CDR3 loop spans 16 amino acids. V shed 0 bases and J shed 3 bases, with 14 bases lying between them. Germline V lookup: CDR1 LGHNA, CDR2 YNFKEQ. Written as DNA, the CDR3 is TGTGCCAGCAGCCAAGATAGGGGGGCAGGGAAAGAGACCCAGTACTTC. Translating it yields CASSQDRGAGKETQYF.

V is TRBV20-1 and J is TRBJ2-5; D possibly corresponds to TRBD2 (5 bases). There are 16 residues in the CDR3. The germline CDR1 and CDR2 sequences are DFQATT and SNEGSKA (reference sequence). Trimming took 3 bases from V and 5 from J, leaving 22 bases between them. The CDR3 DNA follows: TGCAGTGCTAGGATACAACCACAGCAGCGGCGGGAGACCCAGTACTTC. Protein product: CSARIQPQQRRETQYF.

As concerns this clonotype: A clone one base away is much larger, so this may be a read error. V and J are TRBV20-1 and TRBJ1-2; no clear D gene. Per the germline V gene, CDR1 is DFQATT and CDR2 is SNEGSKA (reference sequence). The CDR3 consists of 12 residues. DNA of the CDR3: TGCAGTGCCATACTCCCAGGAGGTGGCTCCACCTTC. As protein: CSAILPGGGSTF.

This clonotype was counted a few times. For the CDR3, the DNA is TGTGCCAGCAGTCACCCTGTTGGTGGGTCGGGCACCGGGGAGCTGTTTTTT. Its protein is CASSHPVGGSGTGELFF. The chain links TRBV6-2 or TRBV6-3 to TRBJ2-2; D unclear. Germline values: CDR1 MNHEY, CDR2 SVGEGT. The CDR3 consists of 17 residues. Deletions cut 5 bases from V and 4 bases from J, with 20 bases between.

About this clonotype: A clone one base away is much larger, so this may be a read error. This chain connects TRBV7-9 to TRBJ2-5; TRBD2 matches 7 bases. The CDR3 covers 15 residues. Germline V gene sequence: CDR1 SEHNR, CDR2 FQNEAQ (reference sequence). The CDR3 spells CASSLVGLADQHSHF. CDR3 DNA: TGTGCCAGCAGCTTAGTTGGGCTAGCGGACCAACATTCGCACTTC.

This clonotype was picked up many times. This chain uses TRBV11-1 with TRBJ2-1, with a weak D call TRBD2 (5 bases). The ends were cut back, 5 bases at V and 6 bases at J, with 14 bases in the middle. There are 14 residues in the CDR3. Germline V gives CDR1 SGHAT, CDR2 FQDESV (reference sequence). This CDR3 reads CASSLYTSRNEQFF. The CDR3 region has the DNA TGTGCCAGCAGCCTATACACTAGTCGCAATGAGCAGTTCTTC.

This clonotype turned up a few times. A much more abundant neighbour one base away suggests this may be a read error. This likely comes from a read error, as the CDR3 has no conserved phenylalanine or tryptophan at its end. The chain has TRBV7-9 and TRBJ2-1, with 10 bases fitting TRBD2. The trim removed 7 bases at V and 7 bases at J, leaving 7 bases unmatched. Germline V gene data show CDR1 as SEHNR and CDR2 as FQNEAQ (reference sequence). The CDR3 covers 14 residues. The CDR3 spells CASKSGRELNEQFL. The DNA of the CDR3 is TGTGCCAGCAAGAGCGGGAGGGAGTTGAATGAGCAGTTCCTC.

This clonotype was counted ten times or more. J is TRBJ2-3 and V is TRBV4-1; 11 nucleotides match TRBD2. V shed 4 bases, J shed 4 bases, and the junction held 19 bases outside the gene matches. The CDR3 extends over 20 amino acids. In germline, CDR1 is MGHRA, CDR2 YSYEKL. CDR3 sequence: CASSPRGASGRLIGADTQYF. The CDR3 DNA follows: TGCGCCAGCAGCCCCCGCGGGGCTAGCGGGAGGCTAATAGGGGCAGATACGCAGTATTTT.

Note on this clonotype: One base away lies a much larger clone, so this may be a sequencing read error. The chain joins TRBV20-1 to TRBJ2-1; 8 bases agree with TRBD2. CDR1 is DFQATT, CDR2 SNEGSKA, per germline (reference sequence). The CDR3 contains 14 residues. V shed 3 bases and J 9 bases; nucleotides not matched to a gene: 10. The CDR3 sequence: CSASRGGVNTEQFF. The CDR3 DNA sequence: TGCAGTGCTAGTCGGGGGGGAGTGAACACTGAGCAGTTCTTC.